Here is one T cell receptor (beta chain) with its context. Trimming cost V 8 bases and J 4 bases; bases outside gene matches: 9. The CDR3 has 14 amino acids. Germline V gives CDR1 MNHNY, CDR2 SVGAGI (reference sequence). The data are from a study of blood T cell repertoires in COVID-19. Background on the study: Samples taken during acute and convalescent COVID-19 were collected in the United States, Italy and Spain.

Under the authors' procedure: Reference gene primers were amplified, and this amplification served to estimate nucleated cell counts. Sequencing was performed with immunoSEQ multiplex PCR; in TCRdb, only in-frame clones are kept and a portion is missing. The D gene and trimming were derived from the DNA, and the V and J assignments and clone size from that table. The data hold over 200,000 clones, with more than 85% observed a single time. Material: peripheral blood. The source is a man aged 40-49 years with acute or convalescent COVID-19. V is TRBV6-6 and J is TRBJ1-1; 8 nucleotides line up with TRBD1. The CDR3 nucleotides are TGTGCCAGCGTCAGGACAGGGTCTATCACTGAAGCTTTCTTT. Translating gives CASVRTGSITEAFF.